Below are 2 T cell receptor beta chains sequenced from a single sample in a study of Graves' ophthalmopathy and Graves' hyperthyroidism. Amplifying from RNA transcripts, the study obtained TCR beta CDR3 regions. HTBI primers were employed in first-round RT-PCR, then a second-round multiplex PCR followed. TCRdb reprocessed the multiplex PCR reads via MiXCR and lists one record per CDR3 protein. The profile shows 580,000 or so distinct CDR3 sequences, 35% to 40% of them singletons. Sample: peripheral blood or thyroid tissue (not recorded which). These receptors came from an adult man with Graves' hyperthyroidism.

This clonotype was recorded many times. CDR3 in DNA: TGTGCCACCAGCAGAGGGGGGAACATGGCCCGTAATGAAAAACTGTTTTTT. As protein: CATSRGGNMARNEKLFF. The chain is built from TRBV15 and TRBJ1-4; a weak D match, TRBD1 (5 bases). Per germline, CDR1 LNHNV and CDR2 YYDKDF (reference sequence). Between the trimmed V and J ends, which lost 1 base and 4 bases, there was a span of 16 bases. This CDR3 contains 17 residues.

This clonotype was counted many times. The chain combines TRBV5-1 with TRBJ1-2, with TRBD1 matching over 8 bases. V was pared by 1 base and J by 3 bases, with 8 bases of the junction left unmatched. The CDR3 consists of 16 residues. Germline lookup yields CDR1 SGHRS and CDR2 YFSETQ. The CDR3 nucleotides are TGCGCCAGCAGCTTGTCAAGCCTGACAGGGGACTATGGCTACACCTTC. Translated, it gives CASSLSSLTGDYGYTF.